This entry lists 20 T cell receptor beta chains sequenced from one sample in a study of T cells in Graves' hyperthyroidism and ophthalmopathy. What was amplified from RNA transcripts were TCR beta CDR3 regions. The TCR CDR3 was amplified in a first-round RT-PCR using the HTBI primer set. MiXCR, run by TCRdb on the multiplex PCR reads, gives a single entry per CDR3 protein. The table records around 250,000 distinct CDR3 sequences, 13% to 15% of them present only once. Sequences were obtained from blood. Every receptor here comes from a woman between 40 and 55 years old with Graves' hyperthyroidism that later progressed to Graves' ophthalmopathy.

This clonotype appeared many times. V and J are TRBV18 and TRBJ1-2, with 8 bases aligning to TRBD1. Germline V gene data show CDR1 as KGHSH and CDR2 as LQKENI. The V and J ends lost 3 bases and 4 bases, in that order; junction bases with no gene match: 4. CDR3 size: 14 residues. DNA of the CDR3: TGTGCCAGCTCACCCTCCGGACAGGGCTATGGCTACACCTTC. Residues: CASSPSGQGYGYTF.

This clonotype was seen many times. The chain uses TRBV7-9 and TRBJ1-4; D gene unclear. The CDR3 runs 13 residues. CDR1 is SEHNR and CDR2 is FQNEAQ in the germline V gene (reference sequence). V was shortened by 8 bases and J by 7 bases, with 14 bases between the two germline ends. This chain's CDR3 is CASHNTGGEKLFF. The CDR3 DNA is TGTGCCAGCCATAACACCGGAGGTGAAAAACTGTTTTTT.

CDR3 residues: CASSLGTGISGANVLTF. The CDR3 DNA reads as TGTGCCAGCTCACTCGGGACAGGGATTTCTGGGGCCAACGTCCTGACTTTC. This chain joins TRBV18 and TRBJ2-6, with 9 bases matching TRBD1. Germline CDR1 and CDR2: KGHSH and LQKENI. With 4 bases clipped from V and 1 base from J, the junction kept 5 bases outside the gene matches. This CDR3 is 17 amino acids long.

This clonotype came up many times. The chain carries TRBV13 and TRBJ2-7; D not certain. The V and J ends lost 5 bases and 1 base respectively, with 18 bases between them. This CDR3 contains 16 residues. Germline CDR1 PRHDT, CDR2 FYEKMQ (reference sequence). The CDR3 nucleotides are TGTGCCAGCAGCCCGAATCAGGCCGTACCATCCTACGAGCAGTACTTC. Encoded protein: CASSPNQAVPSYEQYF. The entire variable domain, with the rest obtained from reference TRBV13 and TRBJ2-7, is as follows: AAGVIQSPRHLIKEKRETATLKCYPIPRHDTVYWYQQGPGQDPQFLISFYEKMQSDKGSIPDRFSAQQFSDYHSELNMSSLELGDSALYFCASSPNQAVPSYEQYFGPGTRLTVT.

This clonotype was counted ten times or more. This chain links TRBV30 with TRBJ1-1; D ambiguous. Germline V lookup: CDR1 GTSNPN, CDR2 SVGIG (reference sequence). With 1 base removed from V and 5 bases from J, the gap between germline ends came to 8 bases. The CDR3 is 12 amino acids. The CDR3 region has the DNA TGTGCCTGGAGTGCATTGGGGACTGAAGCTTTCTTT. Its translation is CAWSALGTEAFF.

This clonotype was detected ten times or more. J is TRBJ2-3 and V is TRBV5-1, with D perhaps TRBD2 (6 bases). Germline CDR1 and CDR2: SGHRS and YFSETQ. The CDR3 spans 16 residues. V shed 0 bases and J shed 0 bases, with 11 bases lying between them. CDR3 residues: CASSLVAGPSTDTQYF. The CDR3 nucleotides read TGCGCCAGCAGCTTGGTCGCGGGGCCAAGCACAGATACGCAGTATTTT.

This clonotype was seen repeatedly, ten times or more. The chain recombines TRBV28 with TRBJ2-7, with a possible D match to TRBD2 (5 bases). Looked up from germline, CDR1 is MDHEN and CDR2 is SYDVKM. Trimming pared 3 bases from V and 0 bases from J, leaving 24 bases between. The CDR3 length is 19 residues. The DNA for the CDR3 is TGTGCCAGCAGTTTCGGATTGGAGGCACCCCAAACCCTCTCCTACGAGCAGTACTTC. Protein sequence: CASSFGLEAPQTLSYEQYF. Variable domain in full (rest from reference TRBV28 and TRBJ2-7): DVKVTQSSRYLVKRTGEKVFLECVQDMDHENMFWYRQDPGLGLRLIYFSYDVKMKEKGDIPEGYSVSREKKERFSLILESASTNQTSMYLCASSFGLEAPQTLSYEQYFGPGTRLTVT.

This clonotype was counted at least ten times. The rearrangement uses TRBV27 and TRBJ2-4; the D call may be TRBD1 or TRBD2 (5 bases each). Germline values: CDR1 MNHEY, CDR2 SMNVEV (reference sequence). V shed 5 bases and J shed 6 bases, with 17 bases lying between them. The CDR3 is made up of 15 amino acids. The CDR3 here is CASSERGGPGNIQYF. In nucleotides, the CDR3 is TGTGCCAGCAGTGAGCGTGGGGGTCCGGGAAACATTCAGTACTTC.

This clonotype was seen at least ten times. The chain carries TRBV5-1 and TRBJ2-5; 7 positions agree with TRBD1. Germline CDR1 is SGHRS and CDR2 is YFSETQ. Trimming took 2 bases from V and 1 from J; bases not matched to a gene: 5. The CDR3 has 15 amino acids. The CDR3 reads CASSLATGIQETQYF. CDR3 sequence (DNA): TGCGCCAGCAGCTTAGCGACAGGGATCCAAGAGACCCAGTACTTC.

This clonotype came up many times. The chain links TRBV11-3 to TRBJ2-7; 7 bases are a match to TRBD2. Per germline, CDR1 SGHNT and CDR2 YENEEA. The CDR3 length is 15 residues. Unmatched junction bases numbered 7, after V lost 1 base and J lost 4 bases. The CDR3, as DNA: TGTGCCAGCAGCTTAGCTGCGGGAGAAGTTTACGAGCAGTACTTC. Translated, it gives CASSLAAGEVYEQYF.

The chain employs TRBV3-1 and TRBJ1-5; 7 nucleotides agree with TRBD1. The CDR3 totals 13 residues. Germline lookup yields CDR1 LGHDT and CDR2 YNNKEL (reference sequence). V shed 10 bases, J shed 3 bases, and the junction held 6 bases outside the gene matches. CDR3 region: CATQGGFNQPQHF. Here the CDR3 DNA reads TGTGCCACCCAGGGGGGCTTCAATCAGCCCCAGCATTTT.

This clonotype has a count of ten or more. This rearrangement joins TRBV10-3 to TRBJ2-5; 7 bases map to TRBD1. V lost 3 bases to trimming and J lost 5 bases; unmatched junction nucleotides: 6. This CDR3 comprises 14 residues. CDR1 is ENHRY and CDR2 is SYGVKD in the germline V gene. CDR3 region: CAISETGVRETQYF. The DNA for the CDR3 is TGTGCCATCAGTGAAACAGGGGTCCGCGAGACCCAGTACTTC.

There are many counts of this clonotype. This chain uses TRBV7-9 with TRBJ2-1, with D hard to call. The CDR3 has 11 residues. Trimming removed 2 bases from V and 8 bases from J, with 4 bases in between. Germline loops: CDR1 SEHNR, CDR2 FQNEAQ (reference sequence). CDR3: CASSLSYEQFF. DNA of the CDR3: TGTGCCAGCAGCTTATCATATGAGCAGTTCTTC.

This clonotype was found many times. The chain couples TRBV4-1 to TRBJ2-3; D possibly corresponds to TRBD2 (5 bases). Germline V lookup: CDR1 MGHRA, CDR2 YSYEKL. V lost 0 bases and J 1 base, leaving 11 bases between the germline ends. The CDR3 runs 16 residues. Here the CDR3 DNA reads TGCGCCAGCAGCCAAGAATATTGGGGAGGCACAGATACGCAGTATTTT. Its protein product is CASSQEYWGGTDTQYF.

This clonotype has a count of ten or more. The V gene is TRBV7-9, the J gene TRBJ2-1, with 13 bases identical to TRBD2. The CDR3 extends over 17 amino acids. Per germline, CDR1 SEHNR and CDR2 FQNEAQ (reference sequence). V dropped 5 bases and J dropped 3; count of bases not matched to a gene: 7. The CDR3 sequence is CASSPGTSGNSYNEQFF. The CDR3, as DNA: TGTGCCAGCAGCCCCGGGACTAGCGGGAATAGCTACAATGAGCAGTTCTTC.

This clonotype was seen ten or more times. J is TRBJ2-2 and V is TRBV7-8; D uncertain. Germline V gene data show CDR1 as SGHVS and CDR2 as FQNEAQ. The CDR3 is 16 amino acids. The V and J ends lost 5 bases and 6 bases respectively, with 19 bases between them. CDR3 sequence reads: CASSPPGIVDSGELFF. CDR3 bases: TGTGCCAGCAGCCCCCCCGGAATCGTTGATTCCGGGGAGCTGTTTTTT.

This clonotype was observed a handful of times. V and J are TRBV20-1 and TRBJ1-1, with 8 bases lining up with TRBD1. Germline trimming cut 4 bases from V and 0 bases from J; bases unmatched to any gene: 7. Germline CDR1 and CDR2: DFQATT and SNEGSKA (reference sequence). CDR3 length equals 15 residues. Written as DNA, the CDR3 is TGCAGTGCTACCCGGGACAGGAACATGAACACTGAAGCTTTCTTT. As protein: CSATRDRNMNTEAFF.

This clonotype was seen ten or more times. The V gene is TRBV18, the J gene TRBJ2-3; D remains unclear. From germline, CDR1 is KGHSH and CDR2 LQKENI. The CDR3 length is 15 residues. Trimming stripped 2 bases from V and 0 bases from J, with 9 bases between. The CDR3 sequence is CASSPTRASTDTQYF. CDR3 in DNA: TGTGCCAGCTCACCAACAAGGGCTAGCACAGATACGCAGTATTTT.

The sample holds many counts of this clonotype. The rearrangement joins TRBV12-3 or TRBV12-4 to TRBJ2-2; D is unresolved. Trimming took 3 bases from V and 3 from J, leaving 17 bases between them. The CDR3 runs to 17 residues. The CDR3: CASSFRFGEVDTGELFF. In nucleotides, the CDR3 is TGTGCCAGCAGTTTTCGTTTCGGAGAGGTGGACACCGGGGAGCTGTTTTTT.

The CDR3 protein is CASSGQGASPGANVLTF. CDR3 in DNA: TGTGCCAGTAGTGGTCAGGGGGCATCACCTGGGGCCAACGTCCTGACTTTC. The chain combines TRBV19 with TRBJ2-6, with 8 bases lining up with TRBD1. The CDR3 is 17 residues long. V lost 5 bases and J lost 2; bases outside the gene matches: 8. Germline CDR1 and CDR2: LNHDA and SQIVND (reference sequence).